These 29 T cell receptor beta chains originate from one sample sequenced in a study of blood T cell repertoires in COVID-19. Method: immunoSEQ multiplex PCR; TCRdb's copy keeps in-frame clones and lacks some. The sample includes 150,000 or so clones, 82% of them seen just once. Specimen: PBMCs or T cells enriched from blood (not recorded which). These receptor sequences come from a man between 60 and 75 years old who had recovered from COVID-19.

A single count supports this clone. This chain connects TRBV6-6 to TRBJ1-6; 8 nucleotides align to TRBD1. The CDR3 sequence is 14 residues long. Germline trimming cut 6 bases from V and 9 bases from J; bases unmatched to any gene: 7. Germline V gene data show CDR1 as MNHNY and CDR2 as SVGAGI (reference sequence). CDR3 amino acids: CASSRTGRGSPLHF. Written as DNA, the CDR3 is TGTGCCAGCAGCCGGACAGGGAGGGGTTCACCCCTCCACTTT.

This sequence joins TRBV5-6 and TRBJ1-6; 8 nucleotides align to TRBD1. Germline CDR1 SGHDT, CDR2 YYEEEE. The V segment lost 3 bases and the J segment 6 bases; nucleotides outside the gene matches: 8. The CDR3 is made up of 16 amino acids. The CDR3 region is CASSWRQGPINSPLHF. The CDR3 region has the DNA TGTGCCAGCAGCTGGCGACAGGGGCCTATTAATTCACCCCTCCACTTT.

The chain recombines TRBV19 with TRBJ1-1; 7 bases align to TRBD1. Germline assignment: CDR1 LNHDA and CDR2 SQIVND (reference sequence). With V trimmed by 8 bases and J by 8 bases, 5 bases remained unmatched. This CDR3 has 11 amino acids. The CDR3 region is CASGQDFEAFF. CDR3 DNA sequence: TGTGCCAGTGGACAGGATTTCGAAGCTTTCTTT.

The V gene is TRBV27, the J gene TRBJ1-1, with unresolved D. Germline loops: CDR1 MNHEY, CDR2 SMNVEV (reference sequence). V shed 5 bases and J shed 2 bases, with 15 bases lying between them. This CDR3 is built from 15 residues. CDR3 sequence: CASSPYLSRNTEAFF. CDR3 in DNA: TGTGCCAGCAGTCCATACTTGTCGAGAAACACTGAAGCTTTCTTT.

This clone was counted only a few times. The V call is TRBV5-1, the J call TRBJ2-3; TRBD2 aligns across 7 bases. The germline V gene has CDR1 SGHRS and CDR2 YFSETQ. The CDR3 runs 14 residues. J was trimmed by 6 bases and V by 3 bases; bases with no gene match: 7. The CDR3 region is CASSSGLDYDTQYF. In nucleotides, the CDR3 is TGCGCCAGCAGCTCCGGACTAGATTACGATACGCAGTATTTT.

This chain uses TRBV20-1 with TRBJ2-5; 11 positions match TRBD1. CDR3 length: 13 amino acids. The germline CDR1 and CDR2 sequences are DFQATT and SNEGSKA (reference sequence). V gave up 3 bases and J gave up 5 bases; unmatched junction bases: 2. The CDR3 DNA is TGCAGTGCTAGTAGGACAGGGGGCGAGACCCAGTACTTC. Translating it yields CSASRTGGETQYF.

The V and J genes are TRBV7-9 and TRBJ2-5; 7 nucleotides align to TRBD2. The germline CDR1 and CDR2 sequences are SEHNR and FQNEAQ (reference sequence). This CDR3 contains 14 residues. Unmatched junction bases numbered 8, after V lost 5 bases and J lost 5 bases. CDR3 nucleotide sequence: TGTGCCAGCAGCAGCGGGGTCTCTGGCGAGACCCAGTACTTC. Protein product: CASSSGVSGETQYF.

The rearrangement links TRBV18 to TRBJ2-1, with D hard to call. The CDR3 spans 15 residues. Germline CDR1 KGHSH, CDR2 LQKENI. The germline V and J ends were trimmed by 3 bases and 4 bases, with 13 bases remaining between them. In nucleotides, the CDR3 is TGTGCCAGCTCACCCCCTCTCGGGTCTTACAATGAGCAGTTCTTC. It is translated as CASSPPLGSYNEQFF. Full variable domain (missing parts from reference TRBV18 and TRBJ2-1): NAGVMQNPRHLVRRRGQEARLRCSPMKGHSHVYWYRQLPEEGLKFMVYLQKENIIDESGMPKERFSAEFPKEGPSILRIQQVVRGDSAAYFCASSPPLGSYNEQFFGPGTRLTVL.

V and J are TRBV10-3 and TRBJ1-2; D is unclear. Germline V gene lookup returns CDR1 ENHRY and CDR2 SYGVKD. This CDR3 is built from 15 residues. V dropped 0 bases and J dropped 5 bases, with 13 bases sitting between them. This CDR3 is CAISESHVSLYGYTF. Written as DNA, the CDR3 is TGTGCCATCAGTGAGTCGCACGTTAGCCTTTATGGCTACACCTTC.

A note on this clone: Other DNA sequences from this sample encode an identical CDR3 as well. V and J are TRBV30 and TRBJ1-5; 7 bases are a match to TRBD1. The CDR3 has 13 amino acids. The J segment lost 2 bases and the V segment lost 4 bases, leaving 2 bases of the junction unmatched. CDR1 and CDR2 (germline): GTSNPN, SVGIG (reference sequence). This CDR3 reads CAWTGTGNQPQHF. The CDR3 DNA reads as TGTGCCTGGACGGGGACAGGCAATCAGCCCCAGCATTTT.

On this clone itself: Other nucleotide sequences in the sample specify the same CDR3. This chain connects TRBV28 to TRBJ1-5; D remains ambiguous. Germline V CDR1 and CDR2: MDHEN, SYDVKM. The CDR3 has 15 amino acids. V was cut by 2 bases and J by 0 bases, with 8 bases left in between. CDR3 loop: CASSLPGNSNQPQHF. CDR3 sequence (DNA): TGTGCCAGCAGTTTACCAGGCAATAGCAATCAGCCCCAGCATTTT.

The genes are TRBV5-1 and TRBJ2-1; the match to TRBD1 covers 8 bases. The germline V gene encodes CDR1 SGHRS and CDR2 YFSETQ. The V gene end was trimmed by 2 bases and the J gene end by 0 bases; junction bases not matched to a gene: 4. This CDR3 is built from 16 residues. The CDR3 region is CASSLRQGSSYNEQFF. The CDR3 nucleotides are TGCGCCAGCAGCTTAAGACAGGGGAGCTCCTACAATGAGCAGTTCTTC.

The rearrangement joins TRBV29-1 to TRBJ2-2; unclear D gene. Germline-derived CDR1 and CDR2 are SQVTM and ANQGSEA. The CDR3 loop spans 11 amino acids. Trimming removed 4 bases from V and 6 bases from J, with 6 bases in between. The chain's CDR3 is CSVGDSGELFF. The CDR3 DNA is TGCAGCGTTGGCGATTCCGGGGAGCTGTTTTTT.

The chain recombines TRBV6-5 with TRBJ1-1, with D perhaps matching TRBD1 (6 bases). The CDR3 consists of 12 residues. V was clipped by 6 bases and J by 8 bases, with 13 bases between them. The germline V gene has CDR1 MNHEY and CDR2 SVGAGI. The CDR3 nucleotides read TGTGCCAGCAGCCAGGGGCGCGGGGAAGCTTTCTTT. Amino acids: CASSQGRGEAFF.

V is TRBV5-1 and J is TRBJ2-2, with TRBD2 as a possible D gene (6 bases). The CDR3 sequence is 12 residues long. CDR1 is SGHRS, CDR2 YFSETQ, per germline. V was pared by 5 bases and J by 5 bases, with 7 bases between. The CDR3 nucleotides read TGCGCCAGCAGTCGGGAGACCGGGGAGCTGTTTTTT. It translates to CASSRETGELFF.

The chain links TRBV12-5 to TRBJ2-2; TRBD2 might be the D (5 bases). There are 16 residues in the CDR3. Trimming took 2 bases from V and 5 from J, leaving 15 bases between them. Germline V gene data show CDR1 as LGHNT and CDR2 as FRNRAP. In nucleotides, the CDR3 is TGTGCTAGTGGTTTGCAGCGGCCTCGTCCTACCGGGGAGCTGTTTTTT. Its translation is CASGLQRPRPTGELFF. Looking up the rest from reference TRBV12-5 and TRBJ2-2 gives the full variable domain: DARVTQTPRHKVTEMGQEVTMRCQPILGHNTVFWYRQTMMQGLELLAYFRNRAPLDDSGMPKDRFSAEMPDATLATLKIQPSEPRDSAVYFCASGLQRPRPTGELFFGEGSRLTVL.

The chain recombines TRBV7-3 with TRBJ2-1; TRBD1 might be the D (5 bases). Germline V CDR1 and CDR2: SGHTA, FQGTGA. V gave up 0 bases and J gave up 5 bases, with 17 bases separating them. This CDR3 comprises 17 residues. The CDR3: CASSLTPLSGFNNEQFF. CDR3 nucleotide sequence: TGTGCCAGCAGCTTAACACCCCTTTCAGGGTTCAACAATGAGCAGTTCTTC.

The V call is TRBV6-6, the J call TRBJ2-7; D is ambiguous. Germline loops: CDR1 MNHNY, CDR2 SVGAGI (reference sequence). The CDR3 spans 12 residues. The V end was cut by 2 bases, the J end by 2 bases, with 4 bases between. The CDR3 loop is CASSYGPYEQYF. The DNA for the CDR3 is TGTGCCAGCAGTTACGGCCCCTACGAGCAGTACTTC.

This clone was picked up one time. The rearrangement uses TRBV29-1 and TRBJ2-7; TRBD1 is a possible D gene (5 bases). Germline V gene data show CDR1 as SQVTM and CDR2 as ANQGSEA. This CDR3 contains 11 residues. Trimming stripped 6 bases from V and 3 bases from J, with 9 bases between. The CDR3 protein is CSVETDYEQYF. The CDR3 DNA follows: TGCAGCGTAGAGACAGACTACGAGCAGTACTTC.

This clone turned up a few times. CDR3 in amino acids: CARGNGRRVGPQHF. The DNA for the CDR3 is TGTGCCAGGGGGAATGGCAGGCGGGTAGGGCCCCAGCATTTT. This chain joins TRBV6-4 and TRBJ1-5; no firm D call. CDR1 MRHNA and CDR2 SNTAGT come from the germline V gene. The CDR3 is 14 residues long. Trimming cost V 9 bases and J 9 bases, with 21 bases left between them.

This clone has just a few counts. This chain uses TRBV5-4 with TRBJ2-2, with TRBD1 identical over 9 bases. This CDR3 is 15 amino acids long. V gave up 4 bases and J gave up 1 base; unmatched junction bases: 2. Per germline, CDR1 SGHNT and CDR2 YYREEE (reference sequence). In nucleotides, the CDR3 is TGTGCCAGCAGCGTGGACAGGGGGAACACCGGGGAGCTGTTTTTT. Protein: CASSVDRGNTGELFF. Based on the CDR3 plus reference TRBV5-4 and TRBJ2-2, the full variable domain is ETGVTQSPTHLIKTRGQQVTLRCSSQSGHNTVSWYQQALGQGPQFIFQYYREEENGRGNFPPRFSGLQFPNYSSELNVNALELDDSALYLCASSVDRGNTGELFFGEGSRLTVL.

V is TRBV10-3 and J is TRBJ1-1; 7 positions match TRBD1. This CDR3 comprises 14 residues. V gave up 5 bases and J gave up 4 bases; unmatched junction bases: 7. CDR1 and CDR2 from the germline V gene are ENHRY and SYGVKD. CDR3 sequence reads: CAISLTGSGTEAFF. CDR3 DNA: TGTGCCATCAGTTTGACAGGGTCGGGCACTGAAGCTTTCTTT.

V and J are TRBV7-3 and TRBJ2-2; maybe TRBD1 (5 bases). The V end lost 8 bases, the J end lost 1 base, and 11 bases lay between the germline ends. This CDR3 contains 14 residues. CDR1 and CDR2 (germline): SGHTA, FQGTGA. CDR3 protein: CASGAGVNTGELFF. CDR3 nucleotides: TGTGCCAGCGGGGCAGGAGTGAACACCGGGGAGCTGTTTTTT.

The CDR3 spells CASSQSGSYGYTF. CDR3 bases: TGTGCCAGCAGCCAATCTGGGAGCTATGGCTACACCTTC. The rearrangement links TRBV16 to TRBJ1-2; D gene uncertain. V was shortened by 0 bases and J by 4 bases, with 6 bases between the two germline ends. CDR1 KGHSY and CDR2 FQNENV come from the germline V gene. The CDR3 extends over 13 amino acids.

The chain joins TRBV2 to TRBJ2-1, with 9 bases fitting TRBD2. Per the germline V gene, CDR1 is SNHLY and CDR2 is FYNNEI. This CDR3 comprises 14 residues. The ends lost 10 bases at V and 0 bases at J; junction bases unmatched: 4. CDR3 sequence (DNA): TGTGCCACTCTGCGGGGGGGCTCCTACAATGAGCAGTTCTTC. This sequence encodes CATLRGGSYNEQFF.

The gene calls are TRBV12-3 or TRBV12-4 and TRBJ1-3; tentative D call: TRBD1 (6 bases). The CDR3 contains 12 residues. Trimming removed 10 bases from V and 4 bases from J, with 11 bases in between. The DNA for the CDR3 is TGTGCCATCGACAGGAGGGGAAACACCATATATTTT. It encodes CAIDRRGNTIYF.

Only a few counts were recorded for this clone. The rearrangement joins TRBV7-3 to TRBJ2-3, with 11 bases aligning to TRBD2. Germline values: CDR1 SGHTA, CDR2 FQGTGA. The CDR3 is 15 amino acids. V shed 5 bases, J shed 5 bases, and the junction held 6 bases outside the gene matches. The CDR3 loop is CASSPLAGGRDTQYF. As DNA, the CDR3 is TGTGCCAGCAGCCCGCTAGCGGGAGGAAGAGATACGCAGTATTTT. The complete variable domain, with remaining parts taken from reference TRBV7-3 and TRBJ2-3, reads GAGVSQTPSNKVTEKGKYVELRCDPISGHTALYWYRQSLGQGPEFLIYFQGTGAADDSGLPNDRFFAVRPEGSVSTLKIQRTERGDSAVYLCASSPLAGGRDTQYFGPGTRLTVL.

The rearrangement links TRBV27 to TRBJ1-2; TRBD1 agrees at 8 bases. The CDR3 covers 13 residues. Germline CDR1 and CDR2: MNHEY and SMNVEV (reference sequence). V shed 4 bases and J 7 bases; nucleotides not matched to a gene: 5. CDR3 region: CASSSGGLGGYTF. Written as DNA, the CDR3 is TGTGCCAGCAGTTCAGGGGGCTTGGGTGGCTACACCTTC.

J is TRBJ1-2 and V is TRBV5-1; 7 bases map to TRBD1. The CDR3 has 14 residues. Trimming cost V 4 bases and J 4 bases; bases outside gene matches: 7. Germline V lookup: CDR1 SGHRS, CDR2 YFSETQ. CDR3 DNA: TGCGCCAGCAGCCTGGTTGACAGGGTCTATGGCTACACCTTC. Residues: CASSLVDRVYGYTF.